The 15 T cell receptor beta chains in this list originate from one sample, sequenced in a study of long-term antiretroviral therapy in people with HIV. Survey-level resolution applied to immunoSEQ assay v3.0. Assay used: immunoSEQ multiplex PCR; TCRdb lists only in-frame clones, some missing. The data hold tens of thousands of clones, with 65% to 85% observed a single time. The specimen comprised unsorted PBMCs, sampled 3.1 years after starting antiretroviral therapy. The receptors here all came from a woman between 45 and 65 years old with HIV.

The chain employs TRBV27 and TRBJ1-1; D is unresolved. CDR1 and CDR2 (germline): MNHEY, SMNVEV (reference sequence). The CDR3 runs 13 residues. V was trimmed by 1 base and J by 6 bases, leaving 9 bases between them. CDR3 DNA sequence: TGTGCCAGCAGTTTATTTCTGGGTTCTGAAGCTTTCTTT. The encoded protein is CASSLFLGSEAFF.

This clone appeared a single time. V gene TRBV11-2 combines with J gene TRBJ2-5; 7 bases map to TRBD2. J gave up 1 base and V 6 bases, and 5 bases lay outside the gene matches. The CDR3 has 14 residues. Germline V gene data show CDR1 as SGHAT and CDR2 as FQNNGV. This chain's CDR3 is CASSKAGPQETQYF. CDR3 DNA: TGTGCCAGCAGTAAAGCGGGGCCCCAAGAGACCCAGTACTTC.

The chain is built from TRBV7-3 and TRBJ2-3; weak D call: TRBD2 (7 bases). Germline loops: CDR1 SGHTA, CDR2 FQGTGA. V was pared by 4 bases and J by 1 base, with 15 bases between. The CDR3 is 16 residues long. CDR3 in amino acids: CASSSLRGPCTDTQYF. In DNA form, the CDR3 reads TGTGCCAGCAGCTCTCTGCGGGGGCCCTGCACAGATACGCAGTATTTT.

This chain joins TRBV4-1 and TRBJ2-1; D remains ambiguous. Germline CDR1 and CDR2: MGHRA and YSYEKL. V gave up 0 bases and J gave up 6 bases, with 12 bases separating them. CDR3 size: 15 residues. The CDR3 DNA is TGCGCCAGCAGCCAAGATCCCATCACCCCCAATGAGCAGTTCTTC. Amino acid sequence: CASSQDPITPNEQFF.

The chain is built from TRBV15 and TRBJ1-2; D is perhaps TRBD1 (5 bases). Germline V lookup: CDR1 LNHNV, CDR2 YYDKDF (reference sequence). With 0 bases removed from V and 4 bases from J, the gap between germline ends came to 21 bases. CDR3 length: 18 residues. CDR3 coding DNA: TGTGCCACCAGCAGAGATTATGGCAGTTATTCGGGGCTCTATGGCTACACCTTC. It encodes CATSRDYGSYSGLYGYTF.

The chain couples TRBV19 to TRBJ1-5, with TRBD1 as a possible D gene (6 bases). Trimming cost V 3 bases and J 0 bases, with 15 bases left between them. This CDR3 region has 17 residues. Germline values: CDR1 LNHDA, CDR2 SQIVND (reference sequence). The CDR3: CASSILAGGHSNQPQHF. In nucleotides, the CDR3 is TGTGCCAGTAGTATCCTAGCGGGGGGGCATAGCAATCAGCCCCAGCATTTT.

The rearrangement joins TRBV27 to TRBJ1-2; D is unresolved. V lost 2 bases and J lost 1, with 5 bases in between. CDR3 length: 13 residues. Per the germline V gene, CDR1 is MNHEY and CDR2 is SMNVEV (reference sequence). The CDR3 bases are TGTGCCAGCAGTTTAACAGTTAACTATGGCTACACCTTC. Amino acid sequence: CASSLTVNYGYTF.

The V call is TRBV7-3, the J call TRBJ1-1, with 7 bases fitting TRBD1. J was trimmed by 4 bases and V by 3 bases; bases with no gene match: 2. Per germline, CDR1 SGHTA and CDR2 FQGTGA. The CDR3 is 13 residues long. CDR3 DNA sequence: TGTGCCAGCAGCTTCCAGGGGGGCACTGAAGCTTTCTTT. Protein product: CASSFQGGTEAFF.

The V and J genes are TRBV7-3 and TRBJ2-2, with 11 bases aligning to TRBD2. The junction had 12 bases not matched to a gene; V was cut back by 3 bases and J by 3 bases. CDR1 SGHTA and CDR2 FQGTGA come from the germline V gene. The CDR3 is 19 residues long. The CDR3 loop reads CASSLSALAGGDYTGELFF. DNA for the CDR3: TGTGCCAGCAGCTTGTCGGCGCTAGCGGGGGGCGATTACACCGGGGAGCTGTTTTTT.

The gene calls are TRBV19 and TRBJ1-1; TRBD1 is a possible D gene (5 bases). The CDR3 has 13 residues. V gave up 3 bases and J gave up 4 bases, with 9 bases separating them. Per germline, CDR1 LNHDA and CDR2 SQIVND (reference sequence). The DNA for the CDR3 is TGTGCCAGTAGTATGGGGGGGTTCACTGAAGCTTTCTTT. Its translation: CASSMGGFTEAFF.

The CDR3 spells CASSYGGASGGETQYF. In nucleotides, the CDR3 is TGCGCCAGCTCATACGGGGGGGCCTCTGGAGGGGAGACCCAGTACTTC. The V call is TRBV5-1, the J call TRBJ2-5; 8 bases fit TRBD2. V trimming: 7 bases; J trimming: 5 bases; junction bases outside the gene matches: 16. The CDR3 is 16 residues long. In germline, CDR1 is SGHRS, CDR2 YFSETQ. The variable domain in full, with the rest retrieved from reference TRBV5-1 and TRBJ2-5, is KAGVTQTPRYLIKTRGQQVTLSCSPISGHRSVSWYQQTPGQGLQFLFEYFSETQRNKGNFPGRFSGRQFSNSRSEMNVSTLELGDSALYLCASSYGGASGGETQYFGPGTRLLVL.

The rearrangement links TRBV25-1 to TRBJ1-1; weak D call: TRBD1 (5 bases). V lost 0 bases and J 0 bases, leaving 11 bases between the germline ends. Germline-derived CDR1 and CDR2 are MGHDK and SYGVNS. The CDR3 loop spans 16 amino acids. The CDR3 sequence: CASSEYGSGMNTEAFF. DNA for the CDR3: TGTGCCAGCAGTGAATATGGATCAGGGATGAACACTGAAGCTTTCTTT. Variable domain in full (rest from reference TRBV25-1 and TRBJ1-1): EADIYQTPRYLVIGTGKKITLECSQTMGHDKMYWYQQDPGMELHLIHYSYGVNSTEKGDLSSESTVSRIRTEHFPLTLESARPSHTSQYLCASSEYGSGMNTEAFFGQGTRLTVV.

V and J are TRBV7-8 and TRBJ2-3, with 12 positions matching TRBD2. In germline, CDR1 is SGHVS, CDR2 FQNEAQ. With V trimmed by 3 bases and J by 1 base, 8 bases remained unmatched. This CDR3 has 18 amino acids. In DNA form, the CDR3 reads TGTGCCAGCAGCTTCCCTTCACGACTAGCGGGGGGCACAGATACGCAGTATTTT. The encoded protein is CASSFPSRLAGGTDTQYF. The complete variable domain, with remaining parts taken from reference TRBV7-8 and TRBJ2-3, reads GAGVSQSPRYKVAKRGQDVALRCDPISGHVSLFWYQQALGQGPEFLTYFQNEAQLDKSGLPSDRFFAERPEGSVSTLKIQRTQQEDSAVYLCASSFPSRLAGGTDTQYFGPGTRLTVL.

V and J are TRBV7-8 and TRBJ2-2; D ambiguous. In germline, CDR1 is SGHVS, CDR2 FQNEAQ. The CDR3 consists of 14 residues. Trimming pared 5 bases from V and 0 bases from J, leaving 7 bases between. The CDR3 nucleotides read TGTGCCAGCAGCACCACCGCGAACACCGGGGAGCTGTTTTTT. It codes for CASSTTANTGELFF. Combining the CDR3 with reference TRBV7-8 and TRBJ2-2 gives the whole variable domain GAGVSQSPRYKVAKRGQDVALRCDPISGHVSLFWYQQALGQGPEFLTYFQNEAQLDKSGLPSDRFFAERPEGSVSTLKIQRTQQEDSAVYLCASSTTANTGELFFGEGSRLTVL.

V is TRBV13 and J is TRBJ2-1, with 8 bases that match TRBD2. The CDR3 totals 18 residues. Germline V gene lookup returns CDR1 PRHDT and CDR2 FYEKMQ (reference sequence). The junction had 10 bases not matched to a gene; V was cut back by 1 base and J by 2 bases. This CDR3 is CASSLAGGADFTYNEQFF. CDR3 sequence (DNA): TGTGCCAGCAGCTTAGCGGGGGGGGCAGATTTTACCTACAATGAGCAGTTCTTC.